Listed below are T cell receptor beta chains from one sample, sequenced in a study of T cells in localized non-small cell lung cancer. TCRdb keeps only in-frame clones here, not all; method: immunoSEQ multiplex PCR. Among about 48,000 clones listed, around three quarters were seen once. The sample in question was peripheral blood, obtained before any cancer treatment. The origin of the receptors is a man aged 40 to 70 with stage I squamous cell lung carcinoma. Both conserved end residues are part of each CDR3. A D gene is named only where the DNA matches it firmly. For some rows the clone size is stated as once, few or many, or as a class when expanded; others skip it.

j_call	d_call	v_call	clone_size	cdr3_nt	cdr3_aa
TRBJ1-4	-	TRBV10-3	-	TGTGCCATCAGCTCTAATGAAAAACTGTTTTTT	CAISSNEKLFF
TRBJ2-1	-	TRBV9	-	TGTGCCAGCAGCGCCCGAGCGAACGAGCAGTTCTTC	CASSARANEQFF
TRBJ2-7	TRBD1	TRBV19	-	TGTGCCAGTAGTCCTCGGGACAGGGGATTGCAGTACTTC	CASSPRDRGLQYF
TRBJ2-4	-	TRBV5-1	-	TGCGCCAGCAGTCCCCCCAAAAACATTCAGTACTTC	CASSPPKNIQYF
TRBJ2-2	TRBD1	TRBV14	-	TGTGCCAGCAGCCAAGATTACCGGGACAGAGTTACCGGGGAGCTGTTTTTT	CASSQDYRDRVTGELFF
TRBJ2-5	-	TRBV6-1	-	TGTGCCAGCACCTTTACGTCCTCGGAGACCCAGTACTTC	CASTFTSSETQYF
TRBJ2-7	-	TRBV5-8	few	TGTGCCAGCAGCTTGGATTCGGGAGCCGAGCAGTACTTC	CASSLDSGAEQYF
TRBJ2-5	TRBD2	TRBV9	-	TGTGCCAGCAGCGTAGCTAGGGGCGGGGGGGCCGCAGAGACCCAGTACTTC	CASSVARGGGAAETQYF
TRBJ1-1	-	TRBV9	-	TGTGCCAGCAGCGTAGGGGTAGGTGTGAACACTGAAGCTTTCTTT	CASSVGVGVNTEAFF
TRBJ2-3	-	TRBV7-2	-	TGTGCCAGCAGCCTCGCCGCCTTATGGGATACGCAGTATTTT	CASSLAALWDTQYF
TRBJ1-2	-	TRBV18	-	TGTGCCAGCTCACCACCTCCTCGCCAGGGGCTACACTATGGCTACACCTTC	CASSPPPRQGLHYGYTF
TRBJ2-5	TRBD2	TRBV18	-	TGTGCCAGCTCACCTGGGACTAGCGGGGGACAAGAGACCCAGTACTTC	CASSPGTSGGQETQYF
TRBJ2-7	-	TRBV4-3	-	TGCGCCAGCAGCGCACGACTCTCCGCTGGCTACGAGCAGTACTTC	CASSARLSAGYEQYF
TRBJ2-3	-	TRBV7-9	-	TGTGCCAGCAGCGCCCCTAGCACAGATACGCAGTATTTT	CASSAPSTDTQYF
TRBJ1-1	TRBD1	TRBV10-3	-	TGTGCCATCAGGGTACAGGGGTTGGACACTGAAGCTTTCTTT	CAIRVQGLDTEAFF
TRBJ2-5	-	TRBV4-1	-	TGCGCCAGCAGCCAAGATCCCCTTTTTTGGGCAGGGACCACCCAAGAGACCCAGTACTTC	CASSQDPLFWAGTTQETQYF
TRBJ1-6	TRBD1	TRBV28	-	TGTGCCAGCAGTTTAGGCGGGACAGCTAATTCACCCCTCCACTTT	CASSLGGTANSPLHF
TRBJ1-3	-	TRBV6-5	-	TGTGCCAGCAGTTCCCCTACCTCTGGAAACACCATATATTTT	CASSSPTSGNTIYF
TRBJ1-6	TRBD1	TRBV11-1	-	TGTGCCAGCAGCTTGTACCGGGACAGCGCCTCACCCCTCCACTTT	CASSLYRDSASPLHF
TRBJ2-2	-	TRBV6-5	-	TGTGCCAGCAGAGCCCAGGGGGGAGCCACCGGGGAGCTGTTTTTT	CASRAQGGATGELFF
TRBJ1-6	-	TRBV11-2	-	TGTGCCAGCAGCTTAGGTCAGAATTCACCCCTCCACTTT	CASSLGQNSPLHF
TRBJ1-1	-	TRBV5-4	-	TGTGCCAGCAGCCCGACGGGGGTCGGCACTGAAGCTTTCTTT	CASSPTGVGTEAFF
TRBJ1-5	-	TRBV18	-	TGTGCCAGCTCCCCAGGGGAGGATCAGCCCCAGCATTTT	CASSPGEDQPQHF
TRBJ2-2	-	TRBV9	-	TGTGCCAGCAGCGTCCGACAGAACACCGGGGAGCTGTTTTTT	CASSVRQNTGELFF
TRBJ1-6	-	TRBV10-1	many	TGCGCCAGATTATTAAGACGGGACAATTCACCCCTCCACTTT	CARLLRRDNSPLHF
TRBJ1-3	TRBD1	TRBV7-8	-	TGTGCCAGCAGCCCCGGACAGGGAAGAGGAAACACCATATATTTT	CASSPGQGRGNTIYF
TRBJ2-1	-	TRBV7-3	-	TGTGCCAGCAGCTTAACTCTAGGGGCGTACGGTGAGCAGTTCTTC	CASSLTLGAYGEQFF
TRBJ2-3	TRBD2	TRBV7-8	once	TGTGCCAGCAGCCTGCTAGCGGGGGGACTCACGGATACGCAGTATTTT	CASSLLAGGLTDTQYF
TRBJ2-1	-	TRBV29-1	-	TGCACCACGGGGGTTACTGAGCAGTTCTTC	CTTGVTEQFF
TRBJ1-4	-	TRBV28	-	TGTGTCAGCAGTGTCGAAGGTACTTTGGAGGGGGAAAAACTGTTTTTT	CVSSVEGTLEGEKLFF
TRBJ1-2	-	TRBV30	-	TGTGCCTGGAGTGACCCCCAGGAAGGAGCCTATGGCTACACCTTC	CAWSDPQEGAYGYTF
TRBJ2-1	TRBD2	TRBV2	-	TGTGCCAGCAGCGCTAGCGGGGGGGCCTACAATGAGCAGTTCTTC	CASSASGGAYNEQFF
TRBJ2-3	-	TRBV7-2	-	TGTGCCAGCAGCTCCCCTTCAACGCAGTATTTT	CASSSPSTQYF
TRBJ2-7	TRBD1	TRBV18	few	TGTGCCAGCTCACCGCGGACAGGGAATGTCTACGAGCAGTACTTC	CASSPRTGNVYEQYF